These 11 T cell receptor beta chains originate from one sample sequenced in a study of blood T cell repertoires in COVID-19. Measured with immunoSEQ multiplex PCR; TCRdb has only the in-frame clones, and not every one. The sample includes under 200,000 clones, 86% of them seen just once. Sequencing was carried out using peripheral blood. The receptors stem from a woman in her 70s with acute or convalescent COVID-19.

The chain employs TRBV3-1 (or the pseudogene TRBV3-2) and TRBJ1-1, with D perhaps matching TRBD1 (5 bases). Trimming cost V 2 bases and J 10 bases, with 11 bases left between them. The CDR3 runs 12 residues. Germline V gene data show CDR1 as LGHDT and CDR2 as YNNKEL (reference sequence). As DNA, the CDR3 is TGTGCCAGCAGCCAAAGGGGCAACATAGCTTTCTTT. It codes for CASSQRGNIAFF.

Only one count was recorded for this clone. The J gene is TRBJ1-3, the V gene TRBV29-1; D is ambiguous. V lost 3 bases and J lost 0, with 6 bases in between. This CDR3 has 13 residues. Germline lookup yields CDR1 SQVTM and CDR2 ANQGSEA. Written as DNA, the CDR3 is TGCAGCGTTGAGCGGAGCTCTGGAAACACCATATATTTT. As protein: CSVERSSGNTIYF.

The rearrangement links TRBV3-1 (or the pseudogene TRBV3-2) to TRBJ2-5, with D possibly matching TRBD2 (5 bases). V was trimmed by 7 bases and J by 4 bases, leaving 19 bases between them. CDR3 size: 15 residues. Germline CDR1 reads LGHDT; CDR2 reads YNNKEL (reference sequence). CDR3 amino acids: CASNLYGGAAETQYF. In nucleotides, the CDR3 is TGTGCCAGCAACCTGTATGGAGGAGCCGCAGAGACCCAGTACTTC.

In its sample, this clone was seen once. The chain joins TRBV28 to TRBJ1-2, with a tentative D call TRBD1 (6 bases). The germline V gene encodes CDR1 MDHEN and CDR2 SYDVKM. The CDR3 is made up of 13 amino acids. V shed 6 bases and J shed 2 bases, with 10 bases lying between them. CDR3 sequence reads: CASRTTGNYGYTF. For the CDR3, the DNA is TGTGCCAGCAGAACCACAGGGAACTATGGCTACACCTTC.

V usage is TRBV6-2 or TRBV6-3 and J usage is TRBJ2-1, with 15 bases matching TRBD2. V was clipped by 2 bases and J by 0 bases; unmatched bases: 5. This CDR3 is 19 amino acids long. The germline CDR1 and CDR2 sequences are MNHEY and SVGEGT. The CDR3 region is CASSYVGTSGRNSYNEQFF. CDR3 bases: TGTGCCAGCAGTTACGTTGGGACTAGCGGGAGGAACTCCTACAATGAGCAGTTCTTC.

This clone occurred a few times. The J gene is TRBJ2-1, the V gene TRBV2; D may be TRBD2 (6 bases). V lost 11 bases, J lost 2 bases, and 16 bases lay in between. CDR1 SNHLY and CDR2 FYNNEI come from the germline V gene. This CDR3 is 14 amino acids long. In nucleotides, the CDR3 is TGTGCCTCAGGAGGGAACAAGCCCTACAATGAGCAGTTCTTC. Protein sequence: CASGGNKPYNEQFF.

V usage is TRBV19 and J usage is TRBJ1-2; TRBD1 aligns across 10 bases. The germline V gene encodes CDR1 LNHDA and CDR2 SQIVND (reference sequence). With V trimmed by 3 bases and J by 5 bases, 3 bases remained unmatched. There are 14 residues in the CDR3. The CDR3 reads CASSIDRGLYGYTF. CDR3 in DNA: TGTGCCAGTAGTATCGACAGGGGGCTGTATGGCTACACCTTC.

This clone came up a few times. This rearrangement joins TRBV5-6 to TRBJ1-1, with unresolved D. The V gene lost 0 bases and the J gene lost 0 bases, with 9 bases spanning the gap. This CDR3 region has 15 residues. Germline V gene lookup returns CDR1 SGHDT and CDR2 YYEEEE. CDR3 sequence reads: CASSLGPGMNTEAFF. The CDR3 coding sequence is TGTGCCAGCAGCTTGGGCCCAGGAATGAACACTGAAGCTTTCTTT.

The CDR3: CASSSTWGQGLEQYF. The CDR3 DNA is TGTGCCAGCAGCTCTACCTGGGGACAGGGGCTCGAGCAGTACTTC. J is TRBJ2-7 and V is TRBV11-3, with 10 bases aligning to TRBD1. Germline V lookup: CDR1 SGHNT, CDR2 YENEEA. The V and J ends lost 4 bases and 6 bases, in that order; junction bases with no gene match: 9. This CDR3 is 15 amino acids long.

The chain couples TRBV7-2 to TRBJ2-7; 10 bases are shared with TRBD2. Trimming cost V 4 bases and J 5 bases; bases outside gene matches: 8. This CDR3 region has 15 residues. The V gene's germline CDR1 is SGHTA and CDR2 FQGNSA. This CDR3 is CASSSLSGRFNEQYF. The CDR3 DNA reads TGTGCCAGCAGCTCCCTTAGCGGGAGGTTTAACGAGCAGTACTTC.

The V gene is TRBV28, the J gene TRBJ2-7; D is possibly TRBD2 (6 bases). CDR1 is MDHEN and CDR2 is SYDVKM in the germline V gene. Deletions cut 3 bases from V and 3 bases from J, with 15 bases between. CDR3 length: 15 amino acids. The CDR3 DNA reads as TGTGCCAGCAGTTTGAGTCTAGCGACTAGCTACGAGCAGTACTTC. Translating gives CASSLSLATSYEQYF.